These 20 T cell receptor beta chains were all obtained from the same sample, sequenced in a study of T cell repertoires in cytomegalovirus infection. No cognate antigen is known for these TCRs. TCRdb reprocessed the reads with MiXCR, giving one entry per CDR3 protein. Here the sample spans more than 250,000 distinct CDR3 sequences, about 25% being singletons. The sample here was cultured PBMCs, taken from culture after CMV antigen stimulation. Receptors originate from a human donor in good health (CMV status not recorded). Some clones in this sample may be carry-over from other donors' samples.

This clonotype was counted between two and nine times. The chain couples TRBV20-1 to TRBJ1-2, with 12 bases lining up with TRBD1. V shed 0 bases and J 10 bases; nucleotides not matched to a gene: 9. The CDR3 is 15 amino acids. Germline V gene sequence: CDR1 DFQATT, CDR2 SNEGSKA (reference sequence). The CDR3 here is CSAREKGTGGADYTF. The CDR3 nucleotides read TGCAGTGCTAGAGAGAAGGGGACAGGGGGCGCCGACTACACCTTC.

V usage is TRBV6-1 and J usage is TRBJ1-2; a weak D match, TRBD1 (6 bases). The germline V gene has CDR1 MNHNS and CDR2 SASEGT. CDR3 size: 12 residues. The V and J ends lost 10 bases and 7 bases respectively, with 16 bases between them. The CDR3 loop is CAIPFLTGGYTF. In DNA, the CDR3 is TGTGCCATCCCTTTTTTGACAGGTGGCTACACCTTC.

Ten or more counts support this clonotype. The chain combines TRBV7-2 with TRBJ2-3; 8 positions agree with TRBD2. CDR3 length: 15 amino acids. Unmatched junction bases numbered 5, after V lost 2 bases and J lost 4 bases. Germline V CDR1 and CDR2: SGHTA, FQGNSA. CDR3 coding DNA: TGTGCCAGCAGCTTAAAAGCGGGAGTGGCAGATACGCAGTATTTT. Its protein is CASSLKAGVADTQYF.

This chain connects TRBV11-3 to TRBJ1-1; the D is unclear. This CDR3 comprises 11 residues. Germline V lookup: CDR1 SGHNT, CDR2 YENEEA. Trimming shortened V by 7 bases and J by 4 bases, and 7 bases separated the two germline ends. The DNA for the CDR3 is TGTGCCAGCACCCCTGGCACTGAAGCTTTCTTT. This translates into CASTPGTEAFF.

This clonotype was seen only a few times. This rearrangement joins TRBV7-8 to TRBJ1-2; 7 bases align to TRBD1. Trimming took 6 bases from V and 4 from J; bases not matched to a gene: 5. The V gene's germline CDR1 is SGHVS and CDR2 FQNEAQ. This CDR3 has 13 residues. Here the CDR3 DNA reads TGTGCCAGCAGAGACAGGGTGGGCTATGGCTACACCTTC. Encoded protein: CASRDRVGYGYTF.

V gene TRBV27 combines with J gene TRBJ2-1; the match to TRBD2 covers 11 bases. Germline CDR1 MNHEY, CDR2 SMNVEV (reference sequence). The CDR3 has 19 residues. After removal of 6 bases from V and 0 bases from J, the junction contained 13 bases not matched to a gene. The CDR3 protein is CASRKLGLAGQDSYNEQFF. Written as DNA, the CDR3 is TGTGCCAGCAGAAAACTAGGACTAGCGGGCCAAGACTCCTACAATGAGCAGTTCTTC.

This clonotype was detected ten times or more. This chain links TRBV27 with TRBJ2-3, with 11 bases lining up with TRBD2. The CDR3 covers 15 residues. CDR1 MNHEY and CDR2 SMNVEV come from the germline V gene (reference sequence). V dropped 1 base and J dropped 5; count of bases not matched to a gene: 2. The DNA for the CDR3 is TGTGCCAGCAGTTTATATAGCGGGAGGGGAGATACGCAGTATTTT. Its protein product is CASSLYSGRGDTQYF.

This clonotype has more than one count but fewer than ten. As DNA, the CDR3 is TGTGCCAGCAGCTCCATCGAGGGAGTTACTGAAGCTTTCTTT. This gives the protein CASSSIEGVTEAFF. The chain is built from TRBV5-4 and TRBJ1-1, with no clear D. The CDR3 covers 14 residues. Trimming removed 3 bases at V and 5 bases at J, with 14 bases between. The V gene's germline CDR1 is SGHNT and CDR2 YYREEE (reference sequence).

This chain joins TRBV12-3 or TRBV12-4 and TRBJ1-2, with D possibly matching TRBD1 (6 bases). CDR3 length equals 13 residues. Trimming removed 5 bases at V and 8 bases at J, with 15 bases between. This CDR3 is CASSGQIARGYTF. The CDR3 coding sequence is TGTGCCAGCAGTGGACAGATCGCTAGAGGCTACACCTTC.

This clonotype was observed a few times. This chain uses TRBV28 with TRBJ2-1, with TRBD1 as a possible D gene (6 bases). This CDR3 is 15 amino acids long. The germline V and J ends were trimmed by 6 bases and 6 bases, with 18 bases remaining between them. Germline V lookup: CDR1 MDHEN, CDR2 SYDVKM. CDR3 bases: TGTGCCAGCAGACTTGGACAGTCTTGGGGCAATGAGCAGTTCTTC. It is translated as CASRLGQSWGNEQFF.

This clonotype was picked up a small number of times. The chain carries TRBV18 and TRBJ1-5; TRBD1 aligns across 7 bases. Germline V lookup: CDR1 KGHSH, CDR2 LQKENI. Trimming took 5 bases from V and 2 from J; bases not matched to a gene: 6. The length of the CDR3 is 15 residues. The CDR3 loop is CASSRTGTGNQPQHF. The CDR3 DNA reads TGTGCCAGCTCAAGAACCGGGACAGGCAATCAGCCCCAGCATTTT.

This clonotype was seen only a few times. The chain uses TRBV6-2 or TRBV6-3 and TRBJ1-5; tentatively, D is TRBD1 (6 bases). From germline, CDR1 is MNHEY and CDR2 SVGEGT. This CDR3 contains 15 residues. Trimming took 0 bases from V and 7 from J, leaving 13 bases between them. The CDR3 loop reads CASSYSIAGEQPQHF. CDR3 nucleotides: TGTGCCAGCAGTTACTCGATCGCAGGGGAGCAGCCCCAGCATTTT.

Worth noting for this clonotype: In this CDR3 the conserved last residue, phenylalanine or tryptophan, is missing, so a read error is likely. The chain combines TRBV19 with TRBJ1-5; tentative D call: TRBD1 (5 bases). CDR3 size: 14 residues. CDR1 is LNHDA and CDR2 is SQIVND in the germline V gene (reference sequence). V gave up 3 bases and J gave up 2 bases, with 8 bases separating them. CDR3 coding DNA: TGTGCCAGTAGTATGGCGGGACGCAATCAGCCCCAGCATTAT. Its translation is CASSMAGRNQPQHY.

CDR3 coding DNA: TGTGCCAGTAGTATGTCTCATCAGCCCCAGCATTTT. It translates to CASSMSHQPQHF. V gene TRBV19 combines with J gene TRBJ1-5, with D uncertain. Germline lookup yields CDR1 LNHDA and CDR2 SQIVND (reference sequence). The CDR3 extends over 12 amino acids. Deletions cut 3 bases from V and 5 bases from J, with 5 bases between.

The gene calls are TRBV28 and TRBJ1-1; D remains unclear. CDR1 MDHEN and CDR2 SYDVKM come from the germline V gene. This CDR3 region has 11 residues. V was shortened by 8 bases and J by 0 bases, with 4 bases between the two germline ends. The CDR3 region is CASELNTEAFF. The CDR3, as DNA: TGTGCCAGCGAACTGAACACTGAAGCTTTCTTT.

The chain joins TRBV20-1 to TRBJ2-1, with a possible D match to TRBD2 (6 bases). The length of the CDR3 is 14 residues. Germline values: CDR1 DFQATT, CDR2 SNEGSKA (reference sequence). V lost 5 bases and J 9 bases, leaving 20 bases between the germline ends. As DNA, the CDR3 is TGCAGTGCTCGAAGGTGGGACTTACGCTTTGAGCAGTTCTTC. This translates into CSARRWDLRFEQFF.

V is TRBV3-1 and J is TRBJ1-5; 8 bases map to TRBD1. This CDR3 has 15 amino acids. Germline CDR1 and CDR2: LGHDT and YNNKEL (reference sequence). Unmatched junction bases numbered 11, after V lost 6 bases and J lost 7 bases. DNA of the CDR3: TGTGCCAGCAGTCGGTCGACAGGGGTTGGGCAGCCCCAGCATTTT. This translates into CASSRSTGVGQPQHF.

V and J are TRBV2 and TRBJ2-2, with 8 positions matching TRBD2. Germline trimming cut 7 bases from V and 5 bases from J; bases unmatched to any gene: 12. The CDR3 contains 16 residues. CDR1 and CDR2 (germline): SNHLY, FYNNEI. The chain's CDR3 is CASKGSGREWTGELFF. The CDR3 DNA is TGTGCCAGCAAGGGATCCGGGAGGGAGTGGACCGGGGAGCTGTTTTTT.

The V gene is TRBV24-1, the J gene TRBJ1-1; D may be TRBD1 (6 bases). The V end was cut by 9 bases, the J end by 4 bases, with 17 bases between. Germline-derived CDR1 and CDR2 are KGHDR and SFDVKD. The CDR3 sequence is 14 residues long. The CDR3 bases are TGTGCCACCCGGTCGGGGGCGAGGAGCACTGAAGCTTTCTTT. The encoded protein is CATRSGARSTEAFF.

The chain links TRBV10-3 to TRBJ2-2, with 10 bases that match TRBD2. This CDR3 spans 14 amino acids. CDR1 and CDR2 (germline): ENHRY, SYGVKD. J gave up 1 base and V 9 bases, and 2 bases lay outside the gene matches. The CDR3 DNA sequence: TGTGCCATGGGGACTAGCGTGAACACCGGGGAGCTGTTTTTT. This codes for CAMGTSVNTGELFF.